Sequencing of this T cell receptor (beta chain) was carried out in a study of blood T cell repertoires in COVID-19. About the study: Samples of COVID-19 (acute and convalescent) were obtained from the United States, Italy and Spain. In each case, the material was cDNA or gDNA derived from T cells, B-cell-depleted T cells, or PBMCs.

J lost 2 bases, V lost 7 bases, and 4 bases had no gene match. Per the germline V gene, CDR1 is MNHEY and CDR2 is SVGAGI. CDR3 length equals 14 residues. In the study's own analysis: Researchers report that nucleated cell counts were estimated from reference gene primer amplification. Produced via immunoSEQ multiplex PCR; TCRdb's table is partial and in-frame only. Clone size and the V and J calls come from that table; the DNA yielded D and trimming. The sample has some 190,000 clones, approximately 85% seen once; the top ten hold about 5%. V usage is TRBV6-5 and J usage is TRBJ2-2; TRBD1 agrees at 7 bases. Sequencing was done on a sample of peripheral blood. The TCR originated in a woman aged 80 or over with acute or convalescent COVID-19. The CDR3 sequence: CASTGDSNTGELFF. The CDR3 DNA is TGTGCCAGCACCGGGGACAGCAACACCGGGGAGCTGTTTTTT.